This T cell receptor beta chain comes out of a study of CD8+ T cells in alopecia areata. Overall study context: Those patients who were treated received oral tofacitinib, which was given at 5 to 10 mg twice daily for moderate-to-severe alopecia areata.

Study-level points and caveats: With tofacitinib ongoing, many expanded lesional clones persisted in both scalp and blood. There was only one nonresponder, so it was unclear how baseline CD8+ expansion relates to response.

Germline V gene lookup returns CDR1 SNHLY and CDR2 FYNNEI. The germline V and J ends were trimmed by 1 base and 6 bases, with 6 bases remaining between them. The CDR3 has 13 residues. Notes on this clone: Its specificity is unknown.

The sequencing template was cDNA reverse transcribed from extracted RNA. Assay: immunoSEQ multiplex PCR; the TCRdb copy retains only in-frame clones and omits some. The sample includes over 150,000 clones, approximately 57% seen only once; the top ten take approximately 15%. Treatment of the sample: oral pan-JAK inhibitor, 5-10 mg twice daily. Isolation of CD4+ and CD8+ T cells from PBMCs was achieved by sorting. The rearrangement joins TRBV2 to TRBJ2-2; D is uncertain. The sequenced sample was CD4+ T cells sorted from blood, obtained at week 24, from a patient treated with tofacitinib. This receptor was identified in a human donor with alopecia areata. The CDR3 DNA sequence: TGTGCCAGCAGTGAAGGCCCCTCCGGGGAGCTGTTTTTT. Residues: CASSEGPSGELFF.